Below, one TCR beta chain is given with its context. Antigen specificity is unknown. Per the original methods: There were no quality scores in the junction-only immunoSEQ sequences, so filtering differed. The repertoire was sequenced with immunoSEQ multiplex PCR; TCRdb's copy has only in-frame clones and lacks some. That table is the source of V, J and clone size, and D and trimming were worked out from the DNA. This sample yields about 2.1 million clones, of which around 95% are seen a single time; about 1.6% belongs to the top ten. CD45RO negativity and positive selection for CCR7 defined naive CD8 cells, a population that excluded terminally differentiated effector memory CD45RA+ cells. The donors, healthy adults who were HIV-negative, had experienced no recent acute infections or vaccinations. This sample is part of a study of shared clonotypes between healthy human individuals. Whole-study context: The study enrolled a couple of women and a few men aged 18 to 49. Study findings and constraints: Naive subsets generally had larger estimated richness than memory subsets.

The length of the CDR3 is 14 residues. V lost 3 bases, J lost 4 bases, and 6 bases stayed unmatched. CDR1 and CDR2 (germline): MDHEN, SYDVKM. The origin of this receptor is a man aged 18 to 30 in good health. Some clones in this sample may be carry-over from other donors' samples. The material sequenced was naive CD8+ T cells from PBMCs. The J gene is TRBJ2-7, the V gene TRBV28, with 7 bases aligning to TRBD2. The CDR3 nucleotides are TGTGCCAGCAGTTTCCGGGAGGACTGGTACGAGCAGTACTTC. It codes for CASSFREDWYEQYF.